This TCR beta chain was profiled in a study of post-analysis software for immune sequencing data. Tagging with unique molecular identifiers was a feature of the TCR beta cDNA libraries. MiXCR, run by TCRdb on the PCR reads, gives a single entry per CDR3 protein. This sample has around 710,000 distinct CDR3 sequences; 46% occur once, and the top ten carry over 4.5%. This clonotype was obtained from a girl under 18 with multiple sclerosis. The specimen was blood.

CDR3 in amino acids: CSATLALAGVSAQYF. CDR3 in DNA: TGCAGTGCTACCTTGGCACTAGCGGGAGTTTCAGCTCAGTACTTC. The J gene is TRBJ2-5, the V gene TRBV20-1; 11 nucleotides line up with TRBD2. The CDR3 is 15 amino acids. Germline loops: CDR1 DFQATT, CDR2 SNEGSKA (reference sequence). Losses at the gene ends were 4 bases for V and 11 bases for J; bases not matched to a gene: 15.